This T cell receptor (beta chain) was sequenced during a study of T cells in localized non-small cell lung cancer. The CDR3 is 16 residues long. Germline V gene sequence: CDR1 KGHSH, CDR2 LQKENI. V lost 3 bases and J 5 bases, leaving 19 bases between the germline ends. Data came from immunoSEQ multiplex PCR; TCRdb stores just in-frame clones and leaves some out. The data show around 24,000 clones, 80% to 85% seen once. Concerning this clone itself: Its antigen is unknown.

Study-wide points: Appearing in adjacent lung were a median approximately 57 of the top 100 tumor clones. Among blood samples, higher T cell density accompanied longer overall survival. Uninvolved adjacent lung showed peak T cell clonality, exceeding tumor. It remains possible that heterogeneity exists, since only one tumor region was sequenced.

The J gene is TRBJ2-5, the V gene TRBV18; D might be TRBD2 (6 bases). The sample was PBMCs, taken before any cancer treatment. This clonotype originated in a man aged 40 to 75 with stage II lung adenocarcinoma. The CDR3 DNA sequence: TGTGCCAGCTCACCCCAATCTACTAGCCTATACGAGACCCAGTACTTC. Its translation: CASSPQSTSLYETQYF. Full variable domain (outside the CDR3, taken from reference TRBV18 and TRBJ2-5): NAGVMQNPRHLVRRRGQEARLRCSPMKGHSHVYWYRQLPEEGLKFMVYLQKENIIDESGMPKERFSAEFPKEGPSILRIQQVVRGDSAAYFCASSPQSTSLYETQYFGPGTRLLVL.